Given below is one T cell receptor (beta chain) in context. The table lists this clonotype with many counts. Its binding antigen is unknown. Compared with germline, one end of the junction differs, possibly owing to a read error. This sample is part of a study of T cell repertoires in cytomegalovirus infection (dated by TCRdb to about 2019). Background for the entire study: Donor HLA type was relevant to the analysis, as public TCR beta signatures indicated carriage of CMV infection together with the matching HLA type.

Beyond this particular receptor, the publication reports: In both this cohort and an independent cohort of approximately 350 donors, the cumulative frequency of public TCR beta family members distinguished carriers of CMV infection plus the relevant HLA type. The ex vivo response was dominated by HLA-C-restricted CMV-specific TCR beta clonotypes, which also provided the single most frequent clonotype in two of eight donors.

TCRdb records Illumina HiSeq 1500 as the sequencer. Through fastp at Q25 and MiXCR, TCRdb rebuilt clones from the public reads, retaining in-frame beta chains. Rows with one shared CDR3 protein collapse into an entry with the most common genes and DNA. In this sample the table shows roughly 230,000 distinct CDR3 sequences, 15% to 20% of which occur a single time. The ten largest account for around 47% of the sample. Via the germline V gene (reference sequence), CDR1 is SSHAT and CDR2 FNYEAQ. The cysteine opens and the phenylalanine closes a CDR3 of 17 amino acids. Of all the DNA, just the CDR3 is kept, 51 bases in frame from base 1.

Sequenced input: CD8+ T cells from PBMCs. This receptor chain uses TRBV7-7 and TRBJ1-5; 8 central bases correspond to TRBD1. The receptor was derived from a human donor in good health (CMV status not recorded). Some clones in this sample may be carry-over from other donors' samples. The CDR3 sequence is CASSRSGGSMINQPQHF. The DNA reads TGTGCTAGCAGCAGATCAGGGGGCTCGATGATAAATCAGCCCCAGCATTTT. The full variable domain, completed from the reference TRBV7-7 and TRBJ1-5 proteins outside the CDR3, reads GAGVSQSPRYKVTKRGQDVTLRCDPISSHATLYWYQQALGQGPEFLTYFNYEAQPDKSGLPSDRFSAERPEGSISTLTIQRTEQRDSAMYRCASSRSGGSMINQPQHFGDGTRLSIL.